A selection of T cell receptor beta chains follows, all from one sample in a study of blood T cells in healthy people across ages. One entry per CDR3 protein, called by TCRdb with MiXCR from the 5' RACE reads. The table shows approximately 800,000 distinct CDR3 sequences, with roughly 25% occurring only once. This same sample was also taken into another study, of T cells of mothers and their children.

What was sequenced was blood. All receptors come from a boy aged 5-17 years in good health. The CDR3 runs from the conserved cysteine through the conserved F or W. The order of the fields is J gene, V gene, clone size, D gene, CDR3 protein, CDR3 DNA. A D gene is named only where the DNA matches it firmly. Clone size, where shown, is once, few, many, or a class for clones that have expanded.

j_gene: TRBJ2-7
v_gene: TRBV10-3
abundance: few
d_gene: .
CDR3aa: CAISVTATYEQYF
CDR3nt: TGTGCCATCAGTGTGACAGCAACCTACGAGCAGTACTTC

j_gene: TRBJ2-4
v_gene: TRBV28
abundance: few
d_gene: .
CDR3aa: CASSYLRDLAKNIQYF
CDR3nt: TGTGCCAGCAGTTACCTCAGGGATTTAGCCAAAAACATTCAGTACTTC

j_gene: TRBJ1-5
v_gene: TRBV19
abundance: .
d_gene: .
CDR3aa: CATNPGVGNQPQHF
CDR3nt: TGTGCCACCAACCCCGGGGTGGGCAATCAGCCCCAGCATTTT

j_gene: TRBJ2-7
v_gene: TRBV3-1
abundance: .
d_gene: .
CDR3aa: CASSQEISEQYF
CDR3nt: TGTGCCAGCAGCCAAGAAATTTCGGAGCAGTACTTC

j_gene: TRBJ2-2
v_gene: TRBV11-2
abundance: .
d_gene: TRBD1
CDR3aa: CASSLSQGSRTGELFF
CDR3nt: TGTGCCAGCAGCTTGTCACAGGGGTCGCGCACCGGGGAGCTGTTTTTT

j_gene: TRBJ1-1
v_gene: TRBV20-1
abundance: .
d_gene: TRBD1
CDR3aa: CSARYPGTGGSSEAFF
CDR3nt: TGCAGTGCTAGGTACCCGGGGACAGGGGGTTCTTCTGAAGCTTTCTTT

j_gene: TRBJ2-7
v_gene: TRBV10-3
abundance: few
d_gene: TRBD1
CDR3aa: CAIRGTGPGEQYF
CDR3nt: TGTGCCATCAGGGGGACAGGCCCCGGCGAGCAGTACTTC

j_gene: TRBJ2-3
v_gene: TRBV2
abundance: .
d_gene: TRBD2
CDR3aa: CASSVGTSADTQYF
CDR3nt: TGTGCCAGCAGTGTGGGGACTAGCGCCGATACGCAGTATTTT

j_gene: TRBJ2-7
v_gene: TRBV15
abundance: once
d_gene: TRBD1
CDR3aa: CATSREPGQGYEQYF
CDR3nt: TGTGCCACCAGCAGAGAACCGGGACAGGGCTACGAGCAGTACTTC

j_gene: TRBJ2-7
v_gene: TRBV20-1
abundance: few
d_gene: .
CDR3aa: CSAWDVRSYEQYF
CDR3nt: TGCAGTGCGTGGGACGTCCGCTCCTACGAGCAGTACTTC

j_gene: TRBJ2-7
v_gene: TRBV6-2/TRBV6-3
abundance: many
d_gene: TRBD1
CDR3aa: CASSGGTGGSYEQYF
CDR3nt: TGTGCCAGCAGTGGGGGGACAGGGGGTTCCTACGAGCAGTACTTC

j_gene: TRBJ2-1
v_gene: TRBV20-1
abundance: few
d_gene: .
CDR3aa: CSAKAGNEQFF
CDR3nt: TGCAGTGCTAAAGCCGGCAATGAGCAGTTCTTC

j_gene: TRBJ2-1
v_gene: TRBV6-5
abundance: few
d_gene: .
CDR3aa: CASSYSISRENEQFF
CDR3nt: TGTGCCAGCAGTTACTCGATCTCCCGGGAAAATGAGCAGTTCTTC

j_gene: TRBJ2-7
v_gene: TRBV3-1
abundance: few
d_gene: .
CDR3aa: CASSQGGARLYEQYF
CDR3nt: TGTGCCAGCAGCCAAGGGGGGGCGCGCCTCTACGAGCAGTACTTC

j_gene: TRBJ2-1
v_gene: TRBV2
abundance: .
d_gene: .
CDR3aa: CASSPAGTSYNEQFF
CDR3nt: TGTGCCAGCAGTCCCGCAGGGACCTCCTACAATGAGCAGTTCTTC

j_gene: TRBJ2-1
v_gene: TRBV6-2/TRBV6-3
abundance: few
d_gene: .
CDR3aa: CASSYNRAVGNEQFF
CDR3nt: TGTGCCAGCAGTTACAATCGGGCTGTCGGAAATGAGCAGTTCTTC

j_gene: TRBJ2-3
v_gene: TRBV11-2
abundance: .
d_gene: .
CDR3aa: CASSPTGGGTDTQYF
CDR3nt: TGTGCCAGCAGCCCGACCGGCGGGGGCACAGATACGCAGTATTTT

j_gene: TRBJ1-4
v_gene: TRBV20-1
abundance: few
d_gene: .
CDR3aa: CSAILGGAEEKLFF
CDR3nt: TGCAGTGCTATCCTGGGGGGAGCAGAGGAAAAACTGTTTTTT

j_gene: TRBJ1-2
v_gene: TRBV4-1
abundance: .
d_gene: TRBD1
CDR3aa: CASSQIQGANFYGYTF
CDR3nt: TGCGCCAGCAGCCAAATACAGGGGGCTAACTTCTATGGCTACACCTTC

j_gene: TRBJ2-7
v_gene: TRBV13
abundance: .
d_gene: TRBD1
CDR3aa: CASSLGQGPYYEQYF
CDR3nt: TGTGCCAGCAGCTTAGGACAGGGGCCTTACTACGAGCAGTACTTC

j_gene: TRBJ1-5
v_gene: TRBV2
abundance: .
d_gene: .
CDR3aa: CASSGVVGRNQPQHF
CDR3nt: TGTGCCAGCAGCGGGGTTGTGGGGCGCAATCAGCCCCAGCATTTT

j_gene: TRBJ2-3
v_gene: TRBV12-3/TRBV12-4
abundance: .
d_gene: .
CDR3aa: CASSRPTSTDTQYF
CDR3nt: TGTGCCAGCAGCCGCCCGACTAGCACAGATACGCAGTATTTT

j_gene: TRBJ2-7
v_gene: TRBV2
abundance: .
d_gene: TRBD1
CDR3aa: CASRGTETYYEQYF
CDR3nt: TGTGCCAGCAGAGGGACAGAGACTTATTACGAGCAGTACTTC

j_gene: TRBJ2-7
v_gene: TRBV29-1
abundance: .
d_gene: TRBD1
CDR3aa: CSARTGFEQYF
CDR3nt: TGCAGCGCTCGGACAGGGTTCGAGCAGTACTTC

j_gene: TRBJ2-5
v_gene: TRBV25-1
abundance: many
d_gene: .
CDR3aa: CASQSLGETQYF
CDR3nt: TGTGCCAGCCAGTCACTAGGGGAGACCCAGTACTTC

j_gene: TRBJ1-5
v_gene: TRBV7-9
abundance: few
d_gene: .
CDR3aa: CASRQADQPQHF
CDR3nt: TGTGCCAGCCGACAGGCCGATCAGCCCCAGCATTTT

j_gene: TRBJ1-4
v_gene: TRBV5-6
abundance: .
d_gene: .
CDR3aa: CASKEGLGGEKLFF
CDR3nt: TGTGCCAGCAAGGAGGGGCTTGGCGGCGAAAAACTGTTTTTT

j_gene: TRBJ2-1
v_gene: TRBV7-2
abundance: .
d_gene: .
CDR3aa: CASSSFPGYFEQFF
CDR3nt: TGTGCCAGCAGCTCGTTCCCTGGATACTTCGAGCAGTTCTTC

j_gene: TRBJ2-1
v_gene: TRBV4-2
abundance: few
d_gene: TRBD2
CDR3aa: CASSQGTSGGLGQFF
CDR3nt: TGTGCCAGCAGCCAAGGGACTAGCGGGGGCTTAGGGCAGTTCTTC

j_gene: TRBJ2-1
v_gene: TRBV20-1
abundance: .
d_gene: .
CDR3aa: CSATGSSYNEQFF
CDR3nt: TGCAGTGCTACGGGGAGCTCCTACAATGAGCAGTTCTTC

j_gene: TRBJ1-4
v_gene: TRBV29-1
abundance: .
d_gene: .
CDR3aa: CSVEGQGDKKLFF
CDR3nt: TGCAGCGTTGAGGGGCAGGGTGATAAAAAACTGTTTTTT